This is a list of T cell receptor beta chains from one sample in a study of CD8 T cells in Susac syndrome. Each CDR3 protein gets one entry after TCRdb re-called the immunoSEQ multiplex PCR reads with MiXCR. This table has around 270,000 distinct CDR3 sequences, about 89% appearing once. Sequencing was performed on CD8+ T cells from PBMCs. All receptors come from a human donor with multiple sclerosis. The CDR3 runs from the conserved cysteine through the conserved F or W. D genes are given only for firm matches. Only part of the rows carry a size: once, few, many, or a class if the clone is expanded.

-	TRBV7-9	TRBJ1-2	-	TGTGCCAGCTTGGGGGGCCAGGGTGGTGGCTACACCTTC	CASLGGQGGGYTF
once	TRBV6-2/TRBV6-3	TRBJ2-2	-	TGTGCCAGCAGTTCGCCAATGGTTAGGGAGCCCGGGGAGCTGTTTTTT	CASSSPMVREPGELFF
once	TRBV27	TRBJ1-6	-	TGTGCCAGCAGTTTAGCAGGCTATAATTCACCCCTCCACTTT	CASSLAGYNSPLHF
-	TRBV7-9	TRBJ1-5	TRBD1	TGTGCCAGCAGCCAGGACAGGGAAGACAATCAGCCCCAGCATTTT	CASSQDREDNQPQHF
-	TRBV9	TRBJ2-3	TRBD2	TGTGCCAGCAGCGAAAAACTAGCGAATACGCAGTATTTT	CASSEKLANTQYF
-	TRBV29-1	TRBJ2-1	-	TGCAGCGCCGAGGGGGTGGAGGTCGGCTACAATGAGCAGTTCTTC	CSAEGVEVGYNEQFF
once	TRBV20-1	TRBJ2-1	TRBD1	TGCAGTGCTACCACAGGGGTCAATGAGCAGTTCTTC	CSATTGVNEQFF
-	TRBV20-1	TRBJ2-1	-	TGCAGTGTCACGAGAGGGGGGGATTACAATGAGCAGTTCTTC	CSVTRGGDYNEQFF
-	TRBV12-5	TRBJ2-5	-	TGTGCTAGTGGTTTCTCCCTACCTGCCAGGGTGACCGAAGAGACCCAGTACTTC	CASGFSLPARVTEETQYF
-	TRBV24-1	TRBJ2-3	-	TGTGCCACCAGTGATTTGAGGCAGGACAGCACAGATACGCAGTATTTT	CATSDLRQDSTDTQYF
-	TRBV20-1	TRBJ1-1	-	TGCAGTGCTAGAGAGGGGGCGCGGGACACTGAAGCTTTCTTT	CSAREGARDTEAFF
-	TRBV13	TRBJ2-7	TRBD1	TGTGCCAGCAGCTGGGGCGGGACAGGGGAATCCTCCTACGAGCAGTACTTC	CASSWGGTGESSYEQYF
-	TRBV6-5	TRBJ2-7	-	TGTGCCAGCAGATCCTCGGGAGAGCAGTACTTC	CASRSSGEQYF
-	TRBV13	TRBJ2-3	-	TGTGCCAGCAGTCGATCAGGGGGCACAGATACGCAGTATTTT	CASSRSGGTDTQYF
-	TRBV6-5	TRBJ2-1	-	TGTGCCAGCAGTAACCGGGACAAGTACAATGAGCAGTTCTTC	CASSNRDKYNEQFF
-	TRBV20-1	TRBJ1-5	-	TGCAGTGCTAGGGCCGGGAATGGGGATTCTCAGCCCCAGCATTTT	CSARAGNGDSQPQHF
-	TRBV15	TRBJ2-5	-	TGTGCCACCAGCGCCCGACAGGAAGAGACCCAGTACTTC	CATSARQEETQYF
-	TRBV19	TRBJ1-6	TRBD1	TGTGCCAGTAGTCCCATGACACAGGGGAATTCACCCCTCCACTTT	CASSPMTQGNSPLHF
-	TRBV28	TRBJ2-2	-	TGTGCCAGCAGTTTAATGGGGCTGGCCGGGGAGCTGTTTTTT	CASSLMGLAGELFF
-	TRBV9	TRBJ2-1	TRBD2	TGTGCCAGCAGCGTAGGGACTAGCGGGACGAATGAGCAGTTCTTC	CASSVGTSGTNEQFF
-	TRBV6-1	TRBJ2-7	TRBD2	TGTGCCAGCAGAGAAGCGGGAGTCGCTTACGAGCAGTACTTC	CASREAGVAYEQYF
-	TRBV19	TRBJ2-2	-	TGTGCCAGTAGTCCCTTCCCCAGGGAGCTGTTTTTT	CASSPFPRELFF
-	TRBV2	TRBJ2-1	-	TGTGCCAGCAGTCAGAGAGCCTACAATGAGCAGTTCTTC	CASSQRAYNEQFF
-	TRBV6-1	TRBJ1-5	-	TGTGCCAGCAGTGCCAGGGACCTTAGCAATCAGCCCCAGCATTTT	CASSARDLSNQPQHF
-	TRBV11-2	TRBJ2-1	TRBD2	TGTGCCAGCAGCGTCACTAGCGGGCAAGTGGGAAATGAGCAGTTCTTC	CASSVTSGQVGNEQFF
-	TRBV6-4	TRBJ2-1	TRBD2	TGTGCCAGCAGTGACTCGAGCGGGGGGGCCAATGAGCAGTTCTTC	CASSDSSGGANEQFF
-	TRBV9	TRBJ2-7	-	TGTGCCAGCGGCGTAGGGGCTACCTACGAGCAGTACTTC	CASGVGATYEQYF
-	TRBV7-9	TRBJ2-5	-	TGTGCCAGCAGTTCACAGGGTCAAGAGACCCAGTACTTC	CASSSQGQETQYF
once	TRBV15	TRBJ2-7	-	TGTGCCACCAGCAGAGATGAGGCAGAGTTAGGCTACGAGCAGTACTTC	CATSRDEAELGYEQYF
-	TRBV15	TRBJ1-1	TRBD1	TGTGCCACCAGCAGTCCCACAGGGGCGCGGGGAGCTTTCTTT	CATSSPTGARGAFF
-	TRBV29-1	TRBJ2-2	-	TGCAGCGCCACGGGGGCGACCGGGGAGCTGTTTTTT	CSATGATGELFF
-	TRBV9	TRBJ1-3	-	TGTGCCAGCAGCGCCAAGAGGGCAAGGACCATATATTTT	CASSAKRARTIYF
-	TRBV20-1	TRBJ1-1	-	TGCAGTGCCATCGGAGGAGGCAAAGCTTTCTTT	CSAIGGGKAFF
-	TRBV12-3/TRBV12-4	TRBJ2-1	-	TGTGCCAGCAGCTTTCTGCAAACCTCCTACAATGAGCAGTTCTTC	CASSFLQTSYNEQFF
-	TRBV15	TRBJ2-7	-	TGTGCCACCAGCAGAGGGACTTGGGACGAGCAGTACTTC	CATSRGTWDEQYF
-	TRBV4-2	TRBJ2-7	-	TGTGCCAGCAGCCAAGATTGGGGTACCTCCTACGAGCAGTACTTC	CASSQDWGTSYEQYF
-	TRBV30	TRBJ1-2	-	TGTGCCTGGAGTCAACCGACCGAGCTAAGAGGCTATGGCTACACCTTC	CAWSQPTELRGYGYTF
-	TRBV20-1	TRBJ2-1	TRBD2	TGCAGCAAGACTAGCGGGATGTCGAATGAGCAGTTCTTC	CSKTSGMSNEQFF
-	TRBV21-1	TRBJ2-1	-	TGTGCCAGCCCGTGGGTCGGGCCTAGCACCAGACCCTACAATGAGCAGTTCTTC	CASPWVGPSTRPYNEQFF
-	TRBV20-1	TRBJ2-7	-	TGCAGTGCCCCTAGGACGGATTCCTACGAGCAGTACTTC	CSAPRTDSYEQYF
-	TRBV5-6	TRBJ2-5	-	TGTGCCAGCAGCTCGGCGATTGGAGTAGAGACCCAGTACTTC	CASSSAIGVETQYF
once	TRBV27	TRBJ1-5	-	TGTGCCAGCAGTTATTTTTCAGGGCTCAATCAGCCCCAGCATTTT	CASSYFSGLNQPQHF
-	TRBV5-1	TRBJ2-5	-	TGCGCCAGCAGCACCTCCGGGGCGCGCCAAGAGACCCAGTACTTC	CASSTSGARQETQYF
-	TRBV7-9	TRBJ2-7	TRBD1	TGTGCCAGCAGCTTAGAGGGGACAGGGTATAACGAGCAGTACTTC	CASSLEGTGYNEQYF
-	TRBV20-1	TRBJ2-7	TRBD2	TGCAGTGCTAGAGTTTCAGCGGGATATGGGGAGCAGTACTTC	CSARVSAGYGEQYF
-	TRBV2	TRBJ1-5	-	TGTGCCAGCAGTGAAGGCCAGGGTTGGCAGCCCCAGCATTTT	CASSEGQGWQPQHF
-	TRBV2	TRBJ2-7	-	TGTGCCAGCCACCGAGGGTGGGCCAAAGGTTTACACGAGCAGTACTTC	CASHRGWAKGLHEQYF
-	TRBV13	TRBJ2-3	TRBD2	TGTGCCAGCAGCTTAGTCGGGGAGGGCCTTCCGGATACGCAGTATTTT	CASSLVGEGLPDTQYF
-	TRBV15	TRBJ1-4	-	TGTGCCACCAGCAGAGATCAGGGAAAAGGCGGGGAAAAACTGTTTTTT	CATSRDQGKGGEKLFF
-	TRBV27	TRBJ2-7	TRBD1	TGTGCCAGCAGCCCCGGGACAGTAAAGGGGACCCCCTACGAGCAGTACTTC	CASSPGTVKGTPYEQYF
-	TRBV12-3/TRBV12-4	TRBJ1-2	-	TGTGCCAGCAGTTTAGGGGGTATAAATGGCTACACCTTC	CASSLGGINGYTF
-	TRBV9	TRBJ2-1	-	TGTGCCAGCAGCGTAAGGGGGGCCGACAATGAGCAGTTCTTC	CASSVRGADNEQFF
-	TRBV7-8	TRBJ2-1	-	TGTGCCAGCAGCCGTTTTGGGAGTCAGCTCAAGAGCTCCTACAATGAGCAGTTCTTC	CASSRFGSQLKSSYNEQFF
-	TRBV4-2	TRBJ1-1	TRBD1	TGTGCCAGCAGCCAGCCAACAGGGGTTGGTGAAGCTTTCTTT	CASSQPTGVGEAFF
-	TRBV29-1	TRBJ2-7	TRBD2	TGCAGCGTTGCGGTTCTAGCGGGAGGCTACGAGCAGTACTTC	CSVAVLAGGYEQYF